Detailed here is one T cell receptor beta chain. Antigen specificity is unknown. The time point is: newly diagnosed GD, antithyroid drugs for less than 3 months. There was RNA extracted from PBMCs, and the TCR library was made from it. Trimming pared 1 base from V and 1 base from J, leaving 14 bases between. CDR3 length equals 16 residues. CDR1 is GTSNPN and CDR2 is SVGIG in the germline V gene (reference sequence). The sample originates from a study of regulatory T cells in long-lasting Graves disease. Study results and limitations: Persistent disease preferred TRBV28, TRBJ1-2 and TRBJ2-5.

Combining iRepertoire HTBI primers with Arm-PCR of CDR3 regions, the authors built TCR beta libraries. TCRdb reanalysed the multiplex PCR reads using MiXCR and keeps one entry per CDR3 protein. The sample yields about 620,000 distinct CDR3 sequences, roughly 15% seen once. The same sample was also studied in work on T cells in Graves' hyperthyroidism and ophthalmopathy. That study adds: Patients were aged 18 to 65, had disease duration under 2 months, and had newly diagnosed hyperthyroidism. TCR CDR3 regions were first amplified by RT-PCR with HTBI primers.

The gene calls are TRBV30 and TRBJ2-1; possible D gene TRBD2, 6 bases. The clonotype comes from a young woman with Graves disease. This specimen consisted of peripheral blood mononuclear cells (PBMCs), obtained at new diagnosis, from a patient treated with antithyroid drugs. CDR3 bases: TGTGCCTGGAGTGAGTCGGCGGGACTGTCCTACAATGAGCAGTTCTTC. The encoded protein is CAWSESAGLSYNEQFF.